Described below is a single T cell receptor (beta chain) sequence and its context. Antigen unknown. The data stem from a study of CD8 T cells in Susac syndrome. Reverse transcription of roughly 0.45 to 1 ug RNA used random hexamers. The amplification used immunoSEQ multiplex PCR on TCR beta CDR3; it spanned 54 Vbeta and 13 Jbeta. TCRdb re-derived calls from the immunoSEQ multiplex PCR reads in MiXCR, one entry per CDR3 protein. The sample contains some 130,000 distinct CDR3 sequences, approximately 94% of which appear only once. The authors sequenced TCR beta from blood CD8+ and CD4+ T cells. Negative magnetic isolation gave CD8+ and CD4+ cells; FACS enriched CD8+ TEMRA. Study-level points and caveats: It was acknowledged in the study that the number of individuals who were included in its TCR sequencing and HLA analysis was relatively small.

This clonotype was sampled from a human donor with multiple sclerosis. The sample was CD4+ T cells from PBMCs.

CDR3 DNA: TGTGCCAGCAGTTACGGCGGGCTCACCGGGGAGCTGTTTTTT. Its protein product is CASSYGGLTGELFF. The chain is built from TRBV6-2 or TRBV6-3 and TRBJ2-2; maybe TRBD2 (5 bases). Between the trimmed V and J ends, which lost 2 bases and 4 bases, there was a span of 8 bases. CDR3 length equals 14 residues. Germline CDR1 MNHEY, CDR2 SVGEGT.